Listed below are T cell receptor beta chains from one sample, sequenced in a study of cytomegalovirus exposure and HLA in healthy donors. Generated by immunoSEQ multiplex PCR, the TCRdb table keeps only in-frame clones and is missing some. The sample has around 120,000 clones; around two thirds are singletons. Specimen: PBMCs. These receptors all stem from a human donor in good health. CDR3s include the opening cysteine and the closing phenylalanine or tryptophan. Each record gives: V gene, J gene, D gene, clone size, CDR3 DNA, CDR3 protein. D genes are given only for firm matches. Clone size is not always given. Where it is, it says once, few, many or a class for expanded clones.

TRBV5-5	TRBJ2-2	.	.	TGTGCCAGCAGCTTTGACACTTATAACACCGGGGAGCTGTTTTTT	CASSFDTYNTGELFF
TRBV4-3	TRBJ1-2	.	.	TGCGCCAGCAGCCAAGAGGGGGGGGCCTATGGCTACACCTTC	CASSQEGGAYGYTF
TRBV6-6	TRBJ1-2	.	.	TGTGCCAGCAGTTACTCGATCGCGGTTAACTATGGCTACACCTTC	CASSYSIAVNYGYTF
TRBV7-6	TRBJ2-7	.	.	TGTGCCAGCAGCTTAGCCGAGGGGCGGGGAAGAAACGAGCAGTACTTC	CASSLAEGRGRNEQYF
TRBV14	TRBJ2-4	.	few	TGTGAATTGGGGCAGGGAGCCAAAAACATTCAGTACTTC	CELGQGAKNIQYF
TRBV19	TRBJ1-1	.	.	TGTGCCAGTAGTCCACGGCGGGTCACTGAAGCTTTCTTT	CASSPRRVTEAFF
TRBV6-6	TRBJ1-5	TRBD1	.	TGTGCCAGCAACGACAGGGGGGGGCAGCCCCAGCATTTT	CASNDRGGQPQHF
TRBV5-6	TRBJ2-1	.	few	TGTGCCAGCAGCCCCTTCTTGGGGGCCGGGAATGAGCAGTTCTTC	CASSPFLGAGNEQFF
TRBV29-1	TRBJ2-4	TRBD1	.	TGCAGCGCCCTGGGACAGGGGGCTACAAACATTCAGTACTTC	CSALGQGATNIQYF
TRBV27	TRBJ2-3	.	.	TGTGCCAGCAGCCCCTCCGCTGGAGGAGATACGCAGTATTTT	CASSPSAGGDTQYF
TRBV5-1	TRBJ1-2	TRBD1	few	TGCGCCAGCAGCGCTTCCGGGACAGGGCTCCTCACTAACTATGGCTACACCTTC	CASSASGTGLLTNYGYTF
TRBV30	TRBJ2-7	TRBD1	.	TGTGCCTGGAGAGGGACAGGGGTAAGTGAGCAGTACTTC	CAWRGTGVSEQYF
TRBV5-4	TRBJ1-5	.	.	TGTGCCAGCAGCTTAATGGGGGGAGGTCAGCCCCAGCATTTT	CASSLMGGGQPQHF
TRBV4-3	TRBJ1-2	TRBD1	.	TGCGCCAGCAGCCGACGACAGGGGAATGGCTACACCTTC	CASSRRQGNGYTF
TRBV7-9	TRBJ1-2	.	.	TGTTCCAGCAGCCCCACATTCAGGCCCACCTATGGCTACACCTTC	CSSSPTFRPTYGYTF
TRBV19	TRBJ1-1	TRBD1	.	TGTGCCAGTAGTCCCCGGACAGGGGAGATGACTGAAGCTTTCTTT	CASSPRTGEMTEAFF
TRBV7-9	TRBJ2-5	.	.	TGTGCCAGCAGCCCGGAGGGAGGAGGGCAAGAGACCCAGTACTTC	CASSPEGGGQETQYF
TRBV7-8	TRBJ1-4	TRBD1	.	TGTGCCAGCAGCGCGGACAGGCTCCGATCGGGAAAACTGTTTTTT	CASSADRLRSGKLFF
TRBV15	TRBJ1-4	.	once	TGTGCCACCAGCAGAGCAACGGGTCGAAGAGAAAAACTGTTTTTT	CATSRATGRREKLFF
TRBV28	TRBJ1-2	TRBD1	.	TGTGCCAGCAGGACATCCGGGACAGGGCATGGCTACACCTTC	CASRTSGTGHGYTF
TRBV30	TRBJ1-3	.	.	TGTGCCTGGAGTACAGGGCGAGGAAACACCATATATTTT	CAWSTGRGNTIYF
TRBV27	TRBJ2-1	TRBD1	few	TGTGCCAGTCACAGGGGCGGCGAGCAGTTCTTC	CASHRGGEQFF
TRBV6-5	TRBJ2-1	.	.	TGTGCCAGCACTACGCCCGGGACACAGCAGTTCTTC	CASTTPGTQQFF
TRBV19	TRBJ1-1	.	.	TGTGCCAGTAGAATGGCAGGGTGGGGTACTGAAGCTTTCTTT	CASRMAGWGTEAFF
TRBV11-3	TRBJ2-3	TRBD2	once	TGTGCCAGCAGCCCAGGACTAGCAACAGATACGCAGTATTTT	CASSPGLATDTQYF
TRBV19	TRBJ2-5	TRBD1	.	TGTGCCAGTAAACCGGGACAGGGGGCTGTAGAGACCCAGTACTTC	CASKPGQGAVETQYF
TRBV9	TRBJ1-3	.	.	TGTGCCAGCAGCGTAGCTGAGTTCTCTGGAAACACCATATATTTT	CASSVAEFSGNTIYF
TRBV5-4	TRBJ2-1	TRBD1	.	TGTGCCAGCAGCTGGGACAGGGCAAATGAGCAGTTCTTC	CASSWDRANEQFF
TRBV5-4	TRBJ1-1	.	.	TGTGCCAGCAGGGGCCGGGATCGGGGGGATACTGAAGCTTTCTTT	CASRGRDRGDTEAFF
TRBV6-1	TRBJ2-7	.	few	TGTGCCAGCAGTGTAGGACAGATACCCTACGAGCAGTACTTC	CASSVGQIPYEQYF
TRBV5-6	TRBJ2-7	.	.	TGTGCCAGCAGCTTGGCTGGTGCGGGACCTTACTACGAGCAGTACTTC	CASSLAGAGPYYEQYF
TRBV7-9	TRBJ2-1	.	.	TGTGCCAGCAGCTTAGACATCCCATACAATGAGCAGTTCTTC	CASSLDIPYNEQFF
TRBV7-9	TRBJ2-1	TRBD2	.	TGTGCCAGCAGCTCGCGGACTAGCGGCTCCTACAATGAGCAGTTCTTC	CASSSRTSGSYNEQFF
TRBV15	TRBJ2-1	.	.	TGTGCCACCAGCAGCTCTGGGGGCGGGAGTAGCTCCTACAATGAGCAGTTCTTC	CATSSSGGGSSSYNEQFF
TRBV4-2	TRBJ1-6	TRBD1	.	TGTGCCAGCAGCCAAGATCGGGGACAGACTAATTCACCCCTCCACTTT	CASSQDRGQTNSPLHF
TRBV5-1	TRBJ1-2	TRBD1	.	TGCGCCAGCAGCTGGGGGACAGTGGGCTATGGCTACACCTTC	CASSWGTVGYGYTF
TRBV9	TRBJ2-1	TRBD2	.	TGTGCCAGCAGCGTCGAGTGGGACTACGACAATGAGCAGTTCTTC	CASSVEWDYDNEQFF
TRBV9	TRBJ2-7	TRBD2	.	TGTGCCAGCAGCCCAAAGGGAGGGCCCGCCTACGAGCAGTACTTC	CASSPKGGPAYEQYF
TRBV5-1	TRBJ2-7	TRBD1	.	TGCGCCAGCAGCCCTGGGGGACAGACTACCTACGAGCAGTACTTC	CASSPGGQTTYEQYF
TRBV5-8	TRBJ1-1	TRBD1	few	TGTGCCAGCAGCTTGAACAGGGGAGGCGAAGCTTTCTTT	CASSLNRGGEAFF
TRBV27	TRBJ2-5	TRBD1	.	TGTGCCAGCAGTTTATCGCGACAGGGGCAAGAGACCCAGTACTTC	CASSLSRQGQETQYF
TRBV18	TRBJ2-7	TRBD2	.	TGTGCCAGCTCACTCGCTAGCGGGGCGCCCTACGAGCAGTACTTC	CASSLASGAPYEQYF
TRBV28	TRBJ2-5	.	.	TGTGCCAGCAGCCTTACAGGGAAGGGGGTGGAGACCCAGTACTTC	CASSLTGKGVETQYF
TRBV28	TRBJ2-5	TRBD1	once	TGTGCCAGCAGCCCGACGACGGACAGGGGGGAGACCCAGTACTTC	CASSPTTDRGETQYF
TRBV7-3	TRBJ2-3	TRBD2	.	TGTGCCAGCAGCTTAGTAGCGGGGTTAGGGGATACGCAGTATTTT	CASSLVAGLGDTQYF
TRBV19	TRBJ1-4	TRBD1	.	TGTGCCAGTAAACCGACAGGGCTTGAAAAACTGTTTTTT	CASKPTGLEKLFF
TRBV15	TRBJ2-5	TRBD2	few	TGTGCCACCAGCAGAGATCTAGCGGGAGGGCACGAGACCCAGTACTTC	CATSRDLAGGHETQYF
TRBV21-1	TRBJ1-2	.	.	TGTGCCAGCAGCAATTCCGACAGGAGGTACTATGGCTACACCTTC	CASSNSDRRYYGYTF
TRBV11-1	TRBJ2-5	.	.	TGTGCCAGCAGCTCCACCCGGGGAGGCCAAGAGACCCAGTACTTC	CASSSTRGGQETQYF
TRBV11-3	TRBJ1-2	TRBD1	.	TGTGCCAGCAGCTGCCGCGTTAAGATGTGGCGGGACAGGTCTTTC	CASSCRVKMWRDRSF
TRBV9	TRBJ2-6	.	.	TGTGCCAGCAGCACGGGACACCGGAGGGGGGCCAACGTCCTGACTTTC	CASSTGHRRGANVLTF
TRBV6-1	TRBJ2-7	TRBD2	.	TGTGCCAGCAGTGCGACCGGGACTAGCGAGTCCTACGAGCAGTACTTC	CASSATGTSESYEQYF
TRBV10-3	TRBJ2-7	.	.	TGTGCCATCAGTGCCGCGGGCAGCTCCTACGAGCAGTACTTC	CAISAAGSSYEQYF